This TCR beta chain was identified during a study of T cell responses to AZD1222 COVID-19 vaccine. Study findings and constraints: Nearly half of the spike-specific TCRs reportedly recognize variant regions that carry no mutations.

Generated by immunoSEQ multiplex PCR, the TCRdb table keeps only in-frame clones and is missing some. The sample comprises 84,000 or so clones, 90% of which are singletons, and around 3% rests with the top ten. About this clone itself: What it recognizes is unknown.

Deletions cut 2 bases from V and 7 bases from J, with 17 bases between. Germline V gene lookup returns CDR1 LGHDT and CDR2 YNNKEL (reference sequence). The CDR3 is 15 amino acids. The source of this sequence is an adult in good health. This specimen consisted of peripheral blood, obtained on day 0 of AZD1222 vaccination. This rearrangement joins TRBV3-1 (or the pseudogene TRBV3-2) to TRBJ2-5, with D perhaps assigned TRBD1 or TRBD2 (6 bases each). The CDR3 bases are TGTGCCAGCAGCCAAATCGGGGGCAAGGGGGTGACCCAGTACTTC. Its translation is CASSQIGGKGVTQYF.